The following is a TCR beta chain sequence with its context. Clones were read by immunoSEQ multiplex PCR, and TCRdb kept only the in-frame ones, dropping some. In the table there are some 640,000 clones, about 90% of which are singletons. The data stem from a study of shared T cell receptors in the human thymus. The same data also went into a second study, on human thymus T cells. In that study: From resections taken during corrective heart surgery, the thymus tissue was obtained. Within thymic and blood repertoires, V and J gene usage appeared to be biased. Related studies found that unrelated individuals share highly overlapping thymic repertoires.

Sequencing input: thymocytes. The source of this sequence is a boy under two years old with a congenital heart defect.

DNA for the CDR3: TGCGCCAGCAGCCAAGACCGGGTCTCGGAGACCCAGTACTTC. Amino acid sequence: CASSQDRVSETQYF. The J gene is TRBJ2-5, the V gene TRBV4-3; D uncertain. This CDR3 comprises 14 residues. Germline-derived CDR1 and CDR2 are LGHNA and YSLEER. The V end was cut by 0 bases, the J end by 5 bases, with 10 bases between.